This T cell receptor beta chain is from a study of shared clonotypes between healthy human individuals. General study results and limits: Across subsets, estimated richness was generally greater for naive than for memory populations. Non-shared clonotypes were found to have lower generation probabilities than the clonotypes that were shared by all four of the sorted-subset donors.

In the original analysis: ImmunoSEQ output lacked quality scores and full-length reads, limiting matched filtering. The protocol was immunoSEQ multiplex PCR, while the TCRdb copy is restricted to in-frame clones and leaves out a portion. That table gives V, J and clone size, and the DNA gave D and trimming. This table has approximately 1.5 million clones, approximately 98.5% appearing once. V lost 2 bases and J lost 1; bases outside the gene matches: 12. Germline CDR1 and CDR2: SGHTA and FQGTGA. The CDR3 consists of 19 residues. A CD45RA-negative memory subset and a CD45RA+ naive subset were separated from the CD4+ cells. With respect to this clone: The antigen is undetermined.

This receptor was taken from a man aged 25 to 40 in good health. The chain uses TRBV7-3 and TRBJ2-2, with 8 bases fitting TRBD1. Sequenced input: naive CD4+ T cells sorted from blood. The subset: CD45RA+ positively selected. In DNA, the CDR3 is TGTGCCAGCAGCTTATTCGGACGTCCTGGGACAGGGAACACCGGGGAGCTGTTTTTT. Its protein is CASSLFGRPGTGNTGELFF. The complete variable domain, with remaining parts taken from reference TRBV7-3 and TRBJ2-2, reads GAGVSQTPSNKVTEKGKYVELRCDPISGHTALYWYRQSLGQGPEFLIYFQGTGAADDSGLPNDRFFAVRPEGSVSTLKIQRTERGDSAVYLCASSLFGRPGTGNTGELFFGEGSRLTVL.